A selection of T cell receptor beta chains follows, all from one sample in a study of T-cell reconstitution after alpha-beta-depleted transplantation in children. TCRdb reprocessed the PCR reads via MiXCR and lists one record per CDR3 protein. Among about 640,000 distinct CDR3 sequences listed, over 15% were seen once. Sequenced material: PBMCs from the stem cell graft donor, taken from the stem cell graft. These receptors all come from a human donor who donated a stem cell graft to a child with acute myeloid leukemia. Both conserved end residues are part of each CDR3. D genes are given only for firm matches. Clone size is shown for a subset of rows, as once, few, many or a class of expanded clone.

d_call clone_size j_call v_call cdr3_nt cdr3_aa
NA NA TRBJ2-5 TRBV24-1 TGTGCCACCAGTGCAAGAGAGACCCAGTACTTC CATSARETQYF
NA NA TRBJ1-2 TRBV4-1 TGCGCCAGCAGCCAAGACCCGCCCTCCAAGGCCACCTTC CASSQDPPSKATF
NA NA TRBJ2-3 TRBV7-2 TGTGCCAGCAGCTTAAGTGGGGCGCGCTTGAATACGCAGTATTTT CASSLSGARLNTQYF
TRBD2 many TRBJ2-7 TRBV12-5 TGTGCTAGTGGTTTTGGACTAGCGGGGGAAACCTACGAGCAGTACTTC CASGFGLAGETYEQYF
NA NA TRBJ2-2 TRBV7-9 TGTGCCAGCAGAACCCTTCGGGCGGACACCGGGGAGCTGTTTTTT CASRTLRADTGELFF
TRBD2 many TRBJ2-2 TRBV20-1 TGCAGTGCTAGTTCGGGGGGAAACACCGGGGAGCTGTTTTTT CSASSGGNTGELFF
TRBD1 many TRBJ2-7 TRBV27 TGTGCCAGCGGACAGGCCGCCTACGAGCAGTACTTC CASGQAAYEQYF
NA few TRBJ1-1 TRBV7-9 TGTGCCAGCAGCTCTATTCCGGACACTGAAGCTTTCTTT CASSSIPDTEAFF
NA many TRBJ1-1 TRBV20-1 TGCAGTGCTAGGATGGTTGAGGACTTTAAGGACACTGAAGCTTTCTTT CSARMVEDFKDTEAFF
NA few TRBJ1-2 TRBV20-1 TGCAGTGCTAGAGATCAGGACAGCTATGGCTACACCTTC CSARDQDSYGYTF
NA many TRBJ2-3 TRBV29-1 TGCAGCGAGAGACAGGATCAGGATACGCAGTATTTT CSERQDQDTQYF
TRBD1 once TRBJ1-5 TRBV5-1 TGCGCCAGCAGCGGAGGACAGGAAGGCAATCAGCCCCAGCATTTT CASSGGQEGNQPQHF
NA NA TRBJ2-5 TRBV20-1 TGCAGTGCGTCCAGCCAGGAGCCCCAAGAGACCCAGTACTTC CSASSQEPQETQYF
TRBD1 many TRBJ1-2 TRBV10-3 TGTGCCATCTCACAGGGGGACGATGGCTACACCTTC CAISQGDDGYTF
NA NA TRBJ2-2 TRBV25-1 TGTGCCAGCAGTGCCCGTGCAGGGCTCACCGGGGAGCTGTTTTTT CASSARAGLTGELFF
NA NA TRBJ1-6 TRBV5-5 TGTGCCAGCAGCTTGGGGGGTCAGAGGTCCTATAATTCACCCCTCCACTTT CASSLGGQRSYNSPLHF
NA many TRBJ2-5 TRBV20-1 TGCAGTGCTAGACTCACAGGGCAAGAGACCCAGTACTTC CSARLTGQETQYF
TRBD1 NA TRBJ1-1 TRBV5-4 TGTGCCAGCAGCGTTCGAACAGGGGGCGAAGTGGAAGCTTTCTTT CASSVRTGGEVEAFF
NA NA TRBJ2-4 TRBV12-3/TRBV12-4 TGTGCCAGCAGTTTAGCGGGGGCGGACATTCAGTACTTC CASSLAGADIQYF
NA NA TRBJ1-2 TRBV5-1 TGCGCCAGCAGCTTGGCCCTGGCAGCTCGAGGGGTTACCAACTATGGCTACACCTTC CASSLALAARGVTNYGYTF
NA many TRBJ1-1 TRBV29-1 TGCAGCGTACGGTGGATCGACACTGAAGCTTTCTTT CSVRWIDTEAFF
NA NA TRBJ2-2 TRBV12-3/TRBV12-4 TGTGCCAGCAATCTGGGACAGAACACCGGGGAGCTGTTTTTT CASNLGQNTGELFF
NA NA TRBJ2-1 TRBV7-8 TGTGCCAGCAGCCTCAAACTGGCTACAGGGAGGATCAATGAGCAGTTCTTC CASSLKLATGRINEQFF
NA NA TRBJ1-2 TRBV7-6 TGTGCCAGCAGCCCCCCCGGGGAGTATGGCTACACCTTC CASSPPGEYGYTF
NA many TRBJ1-5 TRBV20-1 TGCAGTGCTAGAAAGGGGTTGGGTCAGCCCCAGCATTTT CSARKGLGQPQHF
TRBD2 NA TRBJ2-1 TRBV24-1 TGTGCCACCAGTGACCTTAAGCGGGGGGGTATCAATGAGCAGTTCTTC CATSDLKRGGINEQFF
TRBD1 NA TRBJ1-4 TRBV7-2 TGTGCCAGCAGATTCTCCGGGACAGGGGAGGAAAAACTGTTTTTT CASRFSGTGEEKLFF
TRBD2 few TRBJ2-5 TRBV7-3 TGTGCCAGCAGCCCAGGGACTAGCGTCGCTGAGACCCAGTACTTC CASSPGTSVAETQYF
NA NA TRBJ2-7 TRBV4-3 TGCGCCAGCAGCCAAGATCCCGGGGGAGTCTACGAGCAGTACTTC CASSQDPGGVYEQYF
NA few TRBJ2-7 TRBV18 TGTGCCAGCTCACCACCAACGGGTTACGAGCAGTACTTC CASSPPTGYEQYF
NA NA TRBJ1-2 TRBV29-1 TGCAGCGTTGAAGATCAGATTCCTAATGGCTACACCTTC CSVEDQIPNGYTF
NA few TRBJ2-3 TRBV6-1 TGTGCCAGCAGGGGAGAAACTAGCACAGATACGCAGTATTTT CASRGETSTDTQYF
NA few TRBJ2-1 TRBV6-2/TRBV6-3 TGTGCCAGCAGTTACGAAGGGCGGCAGTTCTTC CASSYEGRQFF
NA NA TRBJ1-5 TRBV18 TGTGCCAGCTCACCGACGTTCGGGGCTCATAGCAATCAGCCCCAGCATTTT CASSPTFGAHSNQPQHF
TRBD1 many TRBJ1-4 TRBV20-1 TGCAGTGCTACGACAGGGTTGGGGGAAAAACTGTTTTTT CSATTGLGEKLFF
NA NA TRBJ2-1 TRBV7-8 TGTGCCAGCAGTCCCGGGCCAGGGCAAAGCTACAATGAGCAGTTCTTC CASSPGPGQSYNEQFF
NA few TRBJ2-1 TRBV7-9 TGTGCCAGCAGCCCCCGCGAAGGGGACTACAATGAGCAGTTCTTC CASSPREGDYNEQFF
TRBD2 few TRBJ2-1 TRBV4-1 TGCGCCAGCAGCCTTTTGGGACTAGCGGTCAATGAGCAGTTCTTC CASSLLGLAVNEQFF
NA NA TRBJ1-3 TRBV5-1 TGCGCCAGCAGCTTGAATATCCAGTACTCTGGAAACACCATATATTTT CASSLNIQYSGNTIYF
NA few TRBJ2-4 TRBV7-8 TGTGCCAGCAGCTTAAGATCAACCTTGGACATTCAGTACTTC CASSLRSTLDIQYF
NA NA TRBJ1-5 TRBV6-1 TGTGCCAGCACCTTGGAGAGAGGGGACGGACAGCCCCAGCATTTT CASTLERGDGQPQHF
TRBD2 many TRBJ2-1 TRBV6-4 TGTGCCAGCAGTGAGGTAGCGGGGGCCTATTACAATGAGCAGTTCTTC CASSEVAGAYYNEQFF
NA many TRBJ1-6 TRBV20-1 TGCAGTGCTAGACCCCCCGGGGCAGGGGATTCACCCCTCCACTTT CSARPPGAGDSPLHF
NA NA TRBJ1-1 TRBV28 TGTGCCAGCAGTGACGGGCCCCTTGAAGCTTTCTTT CASSDGPLEAFF
NA NA TRBJ1-1 TRBV30 TGTGCCTGGCACCTCAGCGGGCGCAAATCTGAAGCTTTCTTT CAWHLSGRKSEAFF
TRBD1 few TRBJ1-6 TRBV6-5 TGTGCCAGCAGTCTACTAGACAGGGGTGGGTCACCCCTCCACTTT CASSLLDRGGSPLHF
NA NA TRBJ2-5 TRBV2 TGTGCCAGCAGGGAGGCCTTCCAAGAGACCCAGTACTTC CASREAFQETQYF
NA NA TRBJ1-1 TRBV4-3 TGCGCCAGCAGCCAAGGGGAGATGAACACTGAAGCTTTCTTT CASSQGEMNTEAFF
TRBD1 many TRBJ2-7 TRBV6-1 TGTGCCAGCACCCCCGGGACAGGGGGCTACGAGCAGTACTTC CASTPGTGGYEQYF
NA NA TRBJ2-1 TRBV20-1 TGCAGTGCTAGAGTACTCTCCACAGGGTTCTATTCCTACAATGAGCAGTTCTTC CSARVLSTGFYSYNEQFF
TRBD1 NA TRBJ2-1 TRBV12-3/TRBV12-4 TGTGCCAGCAGTTCAGGGGGTGGGGACTCCTACAATGAGCAGTTCTTC CASSSGGGDSYNEQFF
NA many TRBJ1-1 TRBV7-9 TGTGCCAGCAGCCCACAGGGTTCAAGCACTGAAGCTTTCTTT CASSPQGSSTEAFF
TRBD2 few TRBJ2-7 TRBV5-1 TGCGCCAGCAGCTTATACGGGACTAGCGGACCCTACGAGCAGTACTTC CASSLYGTSGPYEQYF
NA many TRBJ1-4 TRBV20-1 TGCAGTGCTAGACCTGCGGGGCTTTATAATGAAAAACTGTTTTTT CSARPAGLYNEKLFF
NA NA TRBJ2-1 TRBV20-1 TGCAGTGCTAGAAAAGCGGGACAGACATACAATGAGCAGTTCTTC CSARKAGQTYNEQFF
NA NA TRBJ2-1 TRBV7-9 TGTGCCAGCAGCTTAGAGGGACGATGGTTCTTC CASSLEGRWFF
TRBD2 NA TRBJ2-3 TRBV27 TGTGCCAGCAGTTACGCCAGCGGGGAAACAGATACGCAGTATTTT CASSYASGETDTQYF
NA NA TRBJ2-5 TRBV12-3/TRBV12-4 TGTGCCAGCAGCTCCTCGCAGACCCAGTACTTC CASSSSQTQYF
NA many TRBJ2-3 TRBV7-2 TGTGCCAGCAGCTGGGGGAGCACAGATACGCAGTATTTT CASSWGSTDTQYF
NA many TRBJ2-1 TRBV20-1 TGCAGTGCTAGTAGTTATCCCCGGGGGCCCGTCTACAATGAGCAGTTCTTC CSASSYPRGPVYNEQFF